The entry below gives a single T cell receptor (beta chain) sequence along with its context. Its matching antigen is unknown. This specimen belongs to a study of cytomegalovirus exposure and HLA in healthy donors. The CDR3 runs 12 residues. CDR1 is MDHEN and CDR2 is SYDVKM in the germline V gene. Overall study findings and caveats: Later on, a genetic analysis was performed. It linked a missense variant in DCLRE1C with V- and J-gene trimming of TCR beta. An Asian-associated ancestry cluster reportedly showed fewer N-insertions than the roughly 700-donor mean in a later analysis.

13 Jbeta primers and 60 Vbeta primers were used for the PCR. The repertoire was sequenced with immunoSEQ multiplex PCR; TCRdb's copy has only in-frame clones and lacks some. This table has more than 110,000 clones, approximately 84% appearing once. The sequenced material came from PBMCs. The TCR sequence derives from a man aged 25 to 40 in good health and CMV-seropositive. V is TRBV28 and J is TRBJ2-5, with no clear D. Gene TRBJ2-7 matches the end of the DNA better, so the J call may be wrong. In nucleotides, the CDR3 is TGTGCCAGCAGTACCACCCCCTACGAGCAGTACTTC. It specifies CASSTTPYEQYF.